Presented here are 19 T cell receptor beta chains from one specimen sequenced in a study of T cell responses to AZD1222 COVID-19 vaccine. Profiled with immunoSEQ multiplex PCR; TCRdb holds only in-frame clones, not every one. The table has 170,000 or so clones, 90% seen once. The sample in question was peripheral blood, obtained on day 0 of AZD1222 vaccination. The receptors stem from an adult in good health.

The chain employs TRBV27 and TRBJ2-1; 8 nucleotides match TRBD2. Trimming removed 3 bases from V and 8 bases from J; junction bases left unmatched: 12. The CDR3 is 16 residues long. CDR1 is MNHEY and CDR2 is SMNVEV in the germline V gene (reference sequence). The CDR3 DNA follows: TGTGCCAGCAGTTTTTATAATAGCGGGGTTGACCATGAGCAGTTCTTC. Encoded protein: CASSFYNSGVDHEQFF.

The rearrangement uses TRBV5-1 and TRBJ1-1; 7 bases match TRBD1. The V gene's germline CDR1 is SGHRS and CDR2 YFSETQ. V was pared by 4 bases and J by 3 bases, with 3 bases of the junction left unmatched. The CDR3 is 13 residues long. The CDR3 sequence: CASSRDRDTEAFF. CDR3 DNA sequence: TGCGCCAGCAGCCGGGACAGAGACACTGAAGCTTTCTTT. The whole variable domain, remainder taken from reference TRBV5-1 and TRBJ1-1, is KAGVTQTPRYLIKTRGQQVTLSCSPISGHRSVSWYQQTPGQGLQFLFEYFSETQRNKGNFPGRFSGRQFSNSRSEMNVSTLELGDSALYLCASSRDRDTEAFFGQGTRLTVV.

This chain connects TRBV7-2 to TRBJ1-2; 8 bases line up with TRBD1. Germline V gene sequence: CDR1 SGHTA, CDR2 FQGNSA. With 1 base clipped from V and 3 bases from J, the junction kept 7 bases outside the gene matches. This CDR3 has 16 residues. In DNA form, the CDR3 reads TGTGCCAGCAGCTTAGGAGGACAGGGACAGGACTATGGCTACACCTTC. Its protein is CASSLGGQGQDYGYTF.

This chain connects TRBV6-5 to TRBJ1-2, with D perhaps matching TRBD1 (5 bases). V lost 6 bases and J lost 9, with 8 bases in between. This CDR3 is built from 10 residues. Looked up from germline, CDR1 is MNHEY and CDR2 is SVGAGI. CDR3 coding DNA: TGTGCCAGCAGGGGGGAAAGCTACACCTTC. Translation: CASRGESYTF.

The chain is built from TRBV11-3 and TRBJ2-3, with D uncertain. Trimming left V 9 bases short and J 1 base short, with 11 bases between. This CDR3 region has 13 residues. Germline V CDR1 and CDR2: SGHNT, YENEEA. The CDR3: CASSPLGTDTQYF. The CDR3 coding sequence is TGTGCCAGTTCCCCCCTTGGCACAGATACGCAGTATTTT.

This sequence joins TRBV24-1 and TRBJ2-1; D is possibly TRBD1 (5 bases). Trimming pared 3 bases from V and 6 bases from J, leaving 17 bases between. CDR3 length equals 16 residues. Germline V lookup: CDR1 KGHDR, CDR2 SFDVKD. The CDR3, as DNA: TGTGCCACCAGTGATACCCAGGGAATTCAATTCAATGAGCAGTTCTTC. Translated, it gives CATSDTQGIQFNEQFF.

The chain uses TRBV7-9 and TRBJ1-2; D gene uncertain. The V end lost 2 bases, the J end lost 5 bases, and 24 bases lay between the germline ends. The CDR3 extends over 18 amino acids. The germline gives CDR1 SEHNR, CDR2 FQNEAQ (reference sequence). The CDR3 loop is CASSLPVGMDTRAYGYTF. The CDR3 region has the DNA TGTGCCAGCAGCTTACCAGTAGGCATGGATACGCGTGCGTATGGCTACACCTTC. The variable domain in full, with the rest retrieved from reference TRBV7-9 and TRBJ1-2, is DTGVSQNPRHKITKRGQNVTFRCDPISEHNRLYWYRQTLGQGPEFLTYFQNEAQLEKSRLLSDRFSAERPKGSFSTLEIQRTEQGDSAMYLCASSLPVGMDTRAYGYTFGSGTRLTVV.

V usage is TRBV28 and J usage is TRBJ2-7; 7 bases align to TRBD1. Germline V gene sequence: CDR1 MDHEN, CDR2 SYDVKM. The junction had 14 bases not matched to a gene; V was cut back by 4 bases and J by 5 bases. CDR3 length: 16 amino acids. CDR3 loop: CASSSPTPGQLHEQYF. The CDR3 region has the DNA TGTGCCAGCAGTTCGCCGACCCCGGGACAGCTCCACGAGCAGTACTTC.

This chain uses TRBV5-8 with TRBJ1-4; 7 nucleotides line up with TRBD1. CDR1 and CDR2 (germline): SGHTS, YDEGEE. This CDR3 is 15 amino acids long. The junction had 9 bases not matched to a gene; V was cut back by 7 bases and J by 3 bases. CDR3 in DNA: TGTGCCAGCCGAGCCGGGACAGTCTCTAATGAAAAACTGTTTTTT. Translating it yields CASRAGTVSNEKLFF.

The chain couples TRBV15 to TRBJ1-5; 11 positions match TRBD1. Germline CDR1 reads LNHNV; CDR2 reads YYDKDF (reference sequence). This CDR3 region has 13 residues. The trim removed 6 bases at V and 6 bases at J, leaving 1 base unmatched. This CDR3 reads CATRGTGGQPQHF. The CDR3, as DNA: TGTGCCACCAGGGGGACAGGGGGTCAGCCCCAGCATTTT. Full variable domain (outside the CDR3, taken from reference TRBV15 and TRBJ1-5): DAMVIQNPRYQVTQFGKPVTLSCSQTLNHNVMYWYQQKSSQAPKLLFHYYDKDFNNEADTPDNFQSRRPNTSFCFLDIRSPGLGDTAMYLCATRGTGGQPQHFGDGTRLSIL.

The chain combines TRBV18 with TRBJ2-1, with 7 bases aligning to TRBD1. From germline, CDR1 is KGHSH and CDR2 LQKENI. J was trimmed by 4 bases and V by 6 bases; bases with no gene match: 9. The CDR3 runs to 15 residues. CDR3 sequence reads: CASSRDRVGYNEQFF. The CDR3 region has the DNA TGTGCCAGCTCGCGAGACAGGGTGGGTTACAATGAGCAGTTCTTC.

V and J are TRBV24-1 and TRBJ2-7; 9 nucleotides agree with TRBD1. The V and J ends lost 3 bases and 9 bases, in that order; junction bases with no gene match: 14. CDR1 KGHDR and CDR2 SFDVKD come from the germline V gene. This CDR3 spans 16 amino acids. This CDR3 is CATSDLSGTGKFGQYF. In DNA form, the CDR3 reads TGTGCCACCAGTGATCTCTCGGGGACAGGGAAGTTCGGGCAGTACTTC.

The chain uses TRBV5-1 and TRBJ2-3, with 8 positions matching TRBD2. V trimming: 5 bases; J trimming: 6 bases; junction bases outside the gene matches: 17. CDR1 SGHRS and CDR2 YFSETQ come from the germline V gene. CDR3 length: 17 amino acids. The DNA for the CDR3 is TGCGCCAGCAGAACGTGGGGACTAGGCCTCGCCGACGATACGCAGTATTTT. The encoded protein is CASRTWGLGLADDTQYF.

This chain connects TRBV19 to TRBJ1-5; no clear D gene. This CDR3 comprises 15 residues. Germline V gives CDR1 LNHDA, CDR2 SQIVND (reference sequence). V was pared by 3 bases and J by 3 bases, with 12 bases between. The CDR3 is CASSIRRNSNQPQHF. The DNA of the CDR3 is TGTGCCAGTAGTATCAGGCGGAACTCCAATCAGCCCCAGCATTTT.

The J gene is TRBJ1-5, the V gene TRBV10-2; the D gene is possibly TRBD1 (5 bases). CDR3 length: 15 residues. In germline, CDR1 is WSHSY, CDR2 SAAADI. The V and J ends lost 5 bases and 0 bases respectively, with 11 bases between them. CDR3: CASSPEGSSNQPQHF. The CDR3 DNA follows: TGCGCCAGCAGTCCCGAGGGGTCTAGCAATCAGCCCCAGCATTTT.

This rearrangement joins TRBV19 to TRBJ1-5; D unresolved. The germline V gene has CDR1 LNHDA and CDR2 SQIVND (reference sequence). The CDR3 covers 14 residues. Trimming left V 3 bases short and J 0 bases short, with 6 bases between. The CDR3 is CASSMTLSNQPQHF. The CDR3 DNA is TGTGCCAGTAGTATGACACTTAGCAATCAGCCCCAGCATTTT.

The chain carries TRBV2 and TRBJ1-1, with D unclear. The V and J ends lost 10 bases and 1 base respectively, with 13 bases between them. There are 13 residues in the CDR3. CDR1 and CDR2 from the germline V gene are SNHLY and FYNNEI. The CDR3: CANQRGRNTEAFF. CDR3 nucleotides: TGTGCCAACCAGAGAGGAAGGAACACTGAAGCTTTCTTT.

This clone has a single count. V gene TRBV19 combines with J gene TRBJ1-1; D remains ambiguous. Trimming took off 0 bases at V and 8 bases at J, with 7 bases between the two ends. CDR1 and CDR2 (germline): LNHDA, SQIVND (reference sequence). The CDR3 length is 12 residues. Written as DNA, the CDR3 is TGTGCCAGTAGTATAGAAAACAGAGAAGCTTTCTTT. Protein product: CASSIENREAFF.

CDR3 in amino acids: CASSQDTWLAQYF. CDR3 DNA sequence: TGCGCCAGCAGCCAAGATACGTGGCTAGCCCAGTACTTC. The chain has TRBV4-1 and TRBJ2-5; D ambiguous. CDR3 length equals 13 residues. Trimming pared 0 bases from V and 9 bases from J, leaving 11 bases between. Germline V CDR1 and CDR2: MGHRA, YSYEKL.